A selection of T cell receptor beta chains follows, all from one sample in a study of blood T cell repertoires in COVID-19. This table comes from immunoSEQ multiplex PCR, and its TCRdb copy is limited to in-frame clones, with some not included. Among more than 250,000 clones listed, around 80% were seen once. Sample: PBMCs or T cells enriched from blood (not recorded which). The source of these receptors is a middle-aged man who had been exposed to COVID-19. Each CDR3 is given with its conserved first and last residue. Each record gives: J gene, clone size, D gene, V gene, CDR3 protein, CDR3 DNA. A D gene is named only where the DNA matches it firmly. Some rows have no size entry. The others give once, few or many, or a class for an expanded clone.

j_gene: TRBJ2-3
abundance: -
d_gene: -
v_gene: TRBV19
CDR3aa: CASSIYPGVGPDTQYF
CDR3nt: TGTGCCAGTAGTATCTATCCCGGGGTCGGCCCAGATACGCAGTATTTT

j_gene: TRBJ2-2
abundance: -
d_gene: -
v_gene: TRBV2
CDR3aa: CASRANRVVNTGELFF
CDR3nt: TGTGCCAGCAGAGCCAACAGGGTTGTAAACACCGGGGAGCTGTTTTTT

j_gene: TRBJ2-3
abundance: -
d_gene: -
v_gene: TRBV6-4
CDR3aa: CASSDHWGDLGATDTQYF
CDR3nt: TGTGCCAGCAGTGACCACTGGGGAGACTTGGGAGCTACAGATACGCAGTATTTT

j_gene: TRBJ1-2
abundance: -
d_gene: -
v_gene: TRBV4-2
CDR3aa: CTSSTGSTYGYTF
CDR3nt: TGTACCAGCAGTACAGGGTCGACCTATGGCTACACCTTC

j_gene: TRBJ2-4
abundance: -
d_gene: TRBD1
v_gene: TRBV7-2
CDR3aa: CASSSLGQTLAKNIQYF
CDR3nt: TGTGCCAGCAGCTCCTTGGGACAGACTTTAGCCAAAAACATTCAGTACTTC

j_gene: TRBJ2-1
abundance: -
d_gene: TRBD2
v_gene: TRBV19
CDR3aa: CASSSKAGMGYNEQFF
CDR3nt: TGTGCCAGTAGTTCTAAAGCGGGAATGGGCTACAATGAGCAGTTCTTC

j_gene: TRBJ1-6
abundance: once
d_gene: -
v_gene: TRBV30
CDR3aa: CAWSPLPLRSSYNSPLHF
CDR3nt: TGTGCCTGGAGTCCACTCCCCCTCCGGAGCTCCTATAATTCACCCCTCCACTTT

j_gene: TRBJ2-1
abundance: -
d_gene: -
v_gene: TRBV7-9
CDR3aa: CASSRINGGSNEQFF
CDR3nt: TGTGCCAGCAGCCGGATTAATGGTGGGAGTAACGAGCAGTTCTTC

j_gene: TRBJ1-1
abundance: -
d_gene: -
v_gene: TRBV25-1
CDR3aa: CASSEQGRGTEAFF
CDR3nt: TGTGCCAGCAGTGAACAGGGCAGGGGCACTGAAGCTTTCTTT

j_gene: TRBJ1-6
abundance: -
d_gene: -
v_gene: TRBV18
CDR3aa: CASSQDFNSPLHF
CDR3nt: TGTGCCAGCTCACAGGACTTCAATTCACCCCTCCACTTT

j_gene: TRBJ2-3
abundance: -
d_gene: -
v_gene: TRBV11-3
CDR3aa: CASSLEGQGKLAGDTQYF
CDR3nt: TGTGCCAGCAGCTTAGAGGGACAGGGGAAACTAGCGGGGGATACGCAGTATTTT

j_gene: TRBJ1-5
abundance: -
d_gene: -
v_gene: TRBV5-3
CDR3aa: CARIRTARGQPQHF
CDR3nt: TGTGCCAGAATCCGGACGGCAAGGGGGCAGCCCCAGCATTTT

j_gene: TRBJ1-2
abundance: -
d_gene: -
v_gene: TRBV12-3/TRBV12-4
CDR3aa: CASTRHGGYTF
CDR3nt: TGTGCCAGCACGCGACATGGTGGCTACACCTTC

j_gene: TRBJ2-5
abundance: -
d_gene: -
v_gene: TRBV9
CDR3aa: CASSVNIRGEEETQYF
CDR3nt: TGTGCCAGCAGCGTGAACATCAGGGGTGAGGAGGAGACCCAGTACTTC

j_gene: TRBJ2-6
abundance: -
d_gene: TRBD1
v_gene: TRBV7-9
CDR3aa: CASSLGTGSGANVLTF
CDR3nt: TGTGCCAGCAGCTTAGGGACAGGCTCTGGGGCCAACGTCCTGACTTTC

j_gene: TRBJ2-1
abundance: -
d_gene: TRBD1
v_gene: TRBV7-2
CDR3aa: CASSDDRGSNEQFF
CDR3nt: TGTGCCAGCAGCGATGACAGGGGAAGCAATGAGCAGTTCTTC

j_gene: TRBJ1-5
abundance: -
d_gene: -
v_gene: TRBV7-9
CDR3aa: CASSEEGRGPQHF
CDR3nt: TGTGCCAGCAGCGAAGAGGGGCGGGGGCCCCAGCATTTT

j_gene: TRBJ1-5
abundance: -
d_gene: -
v_gene: TRBV25-1
CDR3aa: CASSGHSGINQPQHF
CDR3nt: TGTGCCAGCAGTGGGCACTCAGGCATCAATCAGCCCCAGCATTTT

j_gene: TRBJ2-5
abundance: -
d_gene: -
v_gene: TRBV15
CDR3aa: CATSRDSTETQYF
CDR3nt: TGTGCCACCAGCAGAGATTCTACAGAGACCCAGTACTTC

j_gene: TRBJ2-7
abundance: -
d_gene: -
v_gene: TRBV9
CDR3aa: CASSVGGPGVEQYF
CDR3nt: TGTGCCAGCAGCGTTGGAGGTCCGGGGGTCGAGCAGTACTTC

j_gene: TRBJ2-7
abundance: many
d_gene: TRBD2
v_gene: TRBV10-3
CDR3aa: CAIRSSGAYEQYF
CDR3nt: TGTGCCATCAGATCTAGCGGGGCCTACGAGCAGTACTTC

j_gene: TRBJ2-1
abundance: -
d_gene: TRBD2
v_gene: TRBV11-3
CDR3aa: CASSSQREIIKQFF
CDR3nt: TGTGCCAGCAGCTCCCAGCGGGAGATTATCAAGCAGTTCTTC

j_gene: TRBJ1-2
abundance: -
d_gene: -
v_gene: TRBV6-5
CDR3aa: CASGSEYGYTF
CDR3nt: TGTGCCAGCGGTTCGGAGTATGGCTACACCTTC

j_gene: TRBJ2-1
abundance: -
d_gene: -
v_gene: TRBV6-2/TRBV6-3
CDR3aa: CASSFRANRVNEQFF
CDR3nt: TGTGCCAGCAGTTTTAGAGCGAATCGGGTCAATGAGCAGTTCTTC

j_gene: TRBJ2-1
abundance: once
d_gene: -
v_gene: TRBV9
CDR3aa: CASSVGGSRGMIAQFF
CDR3nt: TGTGCCAGCAGCGTAGGTGGGAGCAGGGGAATGATTGCGCAGTTCTTC

j_gene: TRBJ1-1
abundance: -
d_gene: -
v_gene: TRBV30
CDR3aa: CAWSEIQGPTEAFF
CDR3nt: TGTGCCTGGAGTGAGATACAGGGACCCACTGAAGCTTTCTTT

j_gene: TRBJ1-5
abundance: -
d_gene: -
v_gene: TRBV5-5
CDR3aa: CASSLLGGGQPQHF
CDR3nt: TGTGCCAGCAGCTTGCTAGGTGGTGGTCAGCCCCAGCATTTT

j_gene: TRBJ2-4
abundance: -
d_gene: -
v_gene: TRBV6-2/TRBV6-3
CDR3aa: CASSYSRGAIAKNIQYF
CDR3nt: TGTGCCAGCAGTTACTCACGGGGAGCTATAGCCAAAAACATTCAGTACTTC

j_gene: TRBJ2-6
abundance: -
d_gene: TRBD1
v_gene: TRBV6-1
CDR3aa: CASSEQDRVGANVLTF
CDR3nt: TGTGCCAGCAGTGAACAGGACAGGGTTGGGGCCAACGTCCTGACTTTC

j_gene: TRBJ1-6
abundance: -
d_gene: -
v_gene: TRBV7-8
CDR3aa: CASSLRAGGYGSPLHF
CDR3nt: TGTGCCAGCAGCTTGCGTGCGGGGGGCTATGGTTCACCCCTCCACTTT

j_gene: TRBJ1-3
abundance: -
d_gene: TRBD1
v_gene: TRBV5-1
CDR3aa: CASSLAGGAFGNTIYF
CDR3nt: TGCGCCAGCAGCTTAGCAGGGGGCGCGTTTGGAAACACCATATATTTT

j_gene: TRBJ2-7
abundance: -
d_gene: TRBD2
v_gene: TRBV20-1
CDR3aa: CSASSSGRVEQYF
CDR3nt: TGCAGTGCTAGTTCCAGCGGGAGGGTCGAGCAGTACTTC

j_gene: TRBJ1-5
abundance: -
d_gene: -
v_gene: TRBV5-5
CDR3aa: CASSQSGGRQPQHF
CDR3nt: TGTGCCAGCAGCCAGTCGGGGGGCAGGCAGCCCCAGCATTTT

j_gene: TRBJ2-7
abundance: -
d_gene: TRBD2
v_gene: TRBV27
CDR3aa: CASALAIKTYEQYF
CDR3nt: TGTGCCAGCGCACTAGCGATCAAGACCTACGAGCAGTACTTC

j_gene: TRBJ2-2
abundance: -
d_gene: TRBD1
v_gene: TRBV12-5
CDR3aa: CASGRQGARTGELFF
CDR3nt: TGTGCTAGTGGTAGACAGGGGGCTCGTACCGGGGAGCTGTTTTTT

j_gene: TRBJ1-5
abundance: -
d_gene: -
v_gene: TRBV15
CDR3aa: CATSPPNQPQHF
CDR3nt: TGTGCCACCAGCCCTCCGAATCAGCCCCAGCATTTT

j_gene: TRBJ1-2
abundance: -
d_gene: -
v_gene: TRBV5-5
CDR3aa: CASSLLGGDGGRIGYTF
CDR3nt: TGTGCCAGCAGCTTGTTGGGGGGTGACGGAGGTAGAATAGGCTACACCTTC

j_gene: TRBJ1-3
abundance: many
d_gene: -
v_gene: TRBV27
CDR3aa: CASSGRTGNTIYF
CDR3nt: TGTGCCAGCAGTGGGAGGACCGGAAACACCATATATTTT

j_gene: TRBJ2-5
abundance: -
d_gene: -
v_gene: TRBV3-1/TRBV3-2
CDR3aa: CASSQRSGTQYF
CDR3nt: TGTGCCAGCAGCCAGAGGAGTGGGACCCAGTACTTC

j_gene: TRBJ1-6
abundance: -
d_gene: -
v_gene: TRBV7-8
CDR3aa: CASSGQTETYNSPLHF
CDR3nt: TGTGCCAGCAGCGGACAGACAGAAACCTATAATTCACCCCTCCACTTT

j_gene: TRBJ1-3
abundance: -
d_gene: -
v_gene: TRBV5-3
CDR3aa: CARARPYGNTIYF
CDR3nt: TGTGCCAGAGCTAGGCCTTACGGAAACACCATATATTTT

j_gene: TRBJ2-7
abundance: -
d_gene: TRBD2
v_gene: TRBV3-1/TRBV3-2
CDR3aa: CASSQDPWTSGFLEQYF
CDR3nt: TGTGCCAGCAGCCAAGACCCCTGGACTAGCGGGTTTCTCGAGCAGTACTTC

j_gene: TRBJ1-1
abundance: -
d_gene: TRBD1
v_gene: TRBV19
CDR3aa: CASSRTGGAFF
CDR3nt: TGTGCCAGTAGCAGGACAGGGGGTGCTTTCTTT

j_gene: TRBJ2-5
abundance: few
d_gene: -
v_gene: TRBV7-8
CDR3aa: CASSLGRGQETQYF
CDR3nt: TGTGCCAGCAGCTTAGGCAGGGGCCAAGAGACCCAGTACTTC

j_gene: TRBJ2-1
abundance: -
d_gene: TRBD1
v_gene: TRBV2
CDR3aa: CAAGQGKGYNEQFF
CDR3nt: TGTGCCGCGGGACAGGGGAAGGGATACAATGAGCAGTTCTTC

j_gene: TRBJ2-3
abundance: -
d_gene: TRBD2
v_gene: TRBV20-1
CDR3aa: CSASFLAGGVFTDTQYF
CDR3nt: TGCAGTGCTAGTTTCCTAGCGGGAGGGGTTTTCACAGATACGCAGTATTTT

j_gene: TRBJ1-3
abundance: -
d_gene: -
v_gene: TRBV7-9
CDR3aa: CASSRTSGSGNTIYF
CDR3nt: TGTGCCAGCAGCCGAACGTCGGGCTCTGGAAACACCATATATTTT

j_gene: TRBJ2-7
abundance: -
d_gene: TRBD2
v_gene: TRBV6-1
CDR3aa: CASSRGRDYEQYF
CDR3nt: TGTGCCAGCAGTCGGGGGAGGGACTACGAGCAGTACTTC

j_gene: TRBJ2-7
abundance: few
d_gene: -
v_gene: TRBV5-1
CDR3aa: CASSLRQTYEQYF
CDR3nt: TGCGCCAGCAGCTTGCGACAGACCTACGAGCAGTACTTC

j_gene: TRBJ2-7
abundance: -
d_gene: TRBD2
v_gene: TRBV19
CDR3aa: CASSIVAAGGEYEQYF
CDR3nt: TGTGCCAGTAGTATTGTCGCGGCGGGAGGGGAGTACGAGCAGTACTTC

j_gene: TRBJ1-5
abundance: -
d_gene: -
v_gene: TRBV5-4
CDR3aa: CASSLAGSEPQHF
CDR3nt: TGTGCCAGCAGCCTGGCTGGGAGCGAGCCCCAGCATTTT

j_gene: TRBJ1-2
abundance: -
d_gene: -
v_gene: TRBV7-9
CDR3aa: CASSLYPGGSWGGYTF
CDR3nt: TGTGCCAGCAGCTTATACCCCGGGGGATCCTGGGGGGGCTACACCTTC

j_gene: TRBJ1-4
abundance: -
d_gene: -
v_gene: TRBV10-3
CDR3aa: CAISVDRNNEKLFF
CDR3nt: TGTGCCATCAGCGTTGACAGGAATAATGAAAAACTGTTTTTT

j_gene: TRBJ2-1
abundance: -
d_gene: TRBD2
v_gene: TRBV24-1
CDR3aa: CATSVRQSLAGGVNEQFF
CDR3nt: TGTGCCACCAGTGTCCGCCAATCACTAGCGGGAGGGGTAAATGAGCAGTTCTTC

j_gene: TRBJ1-6
abundance: -
d_gene: -
v_gene: TRBV27
CDR3aa: CASSTAGTTSSPLHF
CDR3nt: TGTGCCAGCAGTACAGCCGGGACAACCAGTTCACCCCTCCACTTT